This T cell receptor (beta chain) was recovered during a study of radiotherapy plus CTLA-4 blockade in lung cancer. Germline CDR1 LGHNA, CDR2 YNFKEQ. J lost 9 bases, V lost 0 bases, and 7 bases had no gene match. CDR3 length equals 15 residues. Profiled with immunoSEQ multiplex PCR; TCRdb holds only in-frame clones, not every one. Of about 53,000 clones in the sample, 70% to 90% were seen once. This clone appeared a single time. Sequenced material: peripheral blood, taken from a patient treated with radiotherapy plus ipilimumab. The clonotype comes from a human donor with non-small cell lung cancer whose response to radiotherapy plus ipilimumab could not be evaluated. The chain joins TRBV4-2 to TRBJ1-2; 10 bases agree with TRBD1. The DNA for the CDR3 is TGTGCCAGCAGCCAAGACCCCGGGACAGGGGCCAGCTACACCTTC. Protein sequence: CASSQDPGTGASYTF.